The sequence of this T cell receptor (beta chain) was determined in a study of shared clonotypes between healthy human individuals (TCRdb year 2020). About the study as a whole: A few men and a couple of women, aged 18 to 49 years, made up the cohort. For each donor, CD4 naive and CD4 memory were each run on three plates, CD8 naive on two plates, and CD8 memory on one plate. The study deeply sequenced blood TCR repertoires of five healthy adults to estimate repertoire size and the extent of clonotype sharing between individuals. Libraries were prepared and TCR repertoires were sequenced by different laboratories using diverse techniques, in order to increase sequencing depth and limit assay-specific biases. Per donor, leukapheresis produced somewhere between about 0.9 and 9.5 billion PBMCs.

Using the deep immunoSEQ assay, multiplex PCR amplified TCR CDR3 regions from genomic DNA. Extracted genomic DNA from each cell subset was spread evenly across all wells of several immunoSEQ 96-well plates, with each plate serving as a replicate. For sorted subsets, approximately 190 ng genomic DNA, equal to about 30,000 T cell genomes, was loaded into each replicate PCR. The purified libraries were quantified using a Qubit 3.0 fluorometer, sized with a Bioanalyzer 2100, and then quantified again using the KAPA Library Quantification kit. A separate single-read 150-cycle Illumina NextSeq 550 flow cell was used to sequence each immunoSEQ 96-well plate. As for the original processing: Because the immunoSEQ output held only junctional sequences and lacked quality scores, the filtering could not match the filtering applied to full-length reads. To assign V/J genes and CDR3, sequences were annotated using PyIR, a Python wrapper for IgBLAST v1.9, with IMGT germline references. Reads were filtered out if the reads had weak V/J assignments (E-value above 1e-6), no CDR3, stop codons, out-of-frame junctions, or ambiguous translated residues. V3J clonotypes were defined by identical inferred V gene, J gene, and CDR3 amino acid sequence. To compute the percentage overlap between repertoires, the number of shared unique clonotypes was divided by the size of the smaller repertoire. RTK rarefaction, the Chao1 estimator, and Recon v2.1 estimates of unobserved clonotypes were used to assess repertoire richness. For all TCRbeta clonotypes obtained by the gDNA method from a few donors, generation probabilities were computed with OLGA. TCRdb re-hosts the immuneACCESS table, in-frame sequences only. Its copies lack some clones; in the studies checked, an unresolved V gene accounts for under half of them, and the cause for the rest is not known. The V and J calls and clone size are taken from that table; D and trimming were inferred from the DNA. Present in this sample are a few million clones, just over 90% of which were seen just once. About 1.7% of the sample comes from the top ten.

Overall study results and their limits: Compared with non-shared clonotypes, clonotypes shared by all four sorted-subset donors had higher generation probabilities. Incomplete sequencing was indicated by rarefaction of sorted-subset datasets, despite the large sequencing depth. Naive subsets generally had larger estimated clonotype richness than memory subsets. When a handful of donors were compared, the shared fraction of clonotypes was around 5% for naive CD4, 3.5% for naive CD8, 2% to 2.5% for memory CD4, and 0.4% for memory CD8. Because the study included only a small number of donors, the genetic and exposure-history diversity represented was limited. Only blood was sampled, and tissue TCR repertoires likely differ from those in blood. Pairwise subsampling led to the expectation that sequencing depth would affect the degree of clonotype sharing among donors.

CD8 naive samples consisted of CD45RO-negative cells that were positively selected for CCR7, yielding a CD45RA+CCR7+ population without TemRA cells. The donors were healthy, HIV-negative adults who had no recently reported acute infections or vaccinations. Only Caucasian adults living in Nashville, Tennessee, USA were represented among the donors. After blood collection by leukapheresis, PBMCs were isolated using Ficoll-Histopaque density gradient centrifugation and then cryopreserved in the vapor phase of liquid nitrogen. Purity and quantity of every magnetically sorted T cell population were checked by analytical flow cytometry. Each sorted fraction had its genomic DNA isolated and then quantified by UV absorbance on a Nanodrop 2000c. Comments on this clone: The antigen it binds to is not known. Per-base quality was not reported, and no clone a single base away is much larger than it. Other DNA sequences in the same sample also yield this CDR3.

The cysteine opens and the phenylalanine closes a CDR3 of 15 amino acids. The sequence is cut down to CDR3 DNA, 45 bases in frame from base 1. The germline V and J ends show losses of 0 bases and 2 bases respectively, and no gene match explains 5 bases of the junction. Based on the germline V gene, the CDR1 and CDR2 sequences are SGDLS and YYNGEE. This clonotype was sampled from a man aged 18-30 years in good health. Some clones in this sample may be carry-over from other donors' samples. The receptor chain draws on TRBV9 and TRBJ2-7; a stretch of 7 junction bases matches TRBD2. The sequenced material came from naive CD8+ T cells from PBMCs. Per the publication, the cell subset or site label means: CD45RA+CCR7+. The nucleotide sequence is TGTGCCAGCAGCGTAGGTACTAGCGCAACCTACGAGCAGTACTTC. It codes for CASSVGTSATYEQYF.